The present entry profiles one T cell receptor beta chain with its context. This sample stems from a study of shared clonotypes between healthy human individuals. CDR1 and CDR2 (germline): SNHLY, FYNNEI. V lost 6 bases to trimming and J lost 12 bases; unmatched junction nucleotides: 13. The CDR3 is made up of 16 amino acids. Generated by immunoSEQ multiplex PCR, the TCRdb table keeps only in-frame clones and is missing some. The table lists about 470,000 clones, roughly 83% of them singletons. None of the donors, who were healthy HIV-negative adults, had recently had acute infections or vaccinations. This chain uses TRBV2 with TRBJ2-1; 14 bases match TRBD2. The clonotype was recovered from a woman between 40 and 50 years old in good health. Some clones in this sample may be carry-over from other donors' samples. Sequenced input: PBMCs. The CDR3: CASSSEAGLAGVGQFF. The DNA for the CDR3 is TGTGCCAGCAGCTCCGAGGCGGGACTAGCGGGAGTAGGGCAGTTCTTC.